The clone carrying this T cell receptor beta chain appeared a few times. As yet, its antigen is unknown. This sample stems from a study of regulatory T cells in long-lasting Graves disease. Study outcomes and limitations: New patients shared roughly 1,000 public clonotypes, and persistent patients shared more, with about 2,700. Graves' patients with persistent disease showed TCR diversity lower than patients newly diagnosed.

With iRepertoire HTBI primers and Arm-PCR of CDR3 regions, TCR beta libraries were built. In the authors' methods: Analysis of the samples identified 50 to 65 TRBV and 14 TRBJ segments. Via MiXCR, TCRdb re-called the multiplex PCR reads, giving one row per CDR3 protein. TCRdb assigned the V and J calls; the authors' analysis was not used. Found here are about 560,000 distinct CDR3 sequences, around 16% of them singletons; the top ten hold 12%. This CDR3 has 15 residues. Trimming left V 3 bases short and J 4 bases short, with 15 bases between. Germline CDR1 reads SGHDN; CDR2 reads FVKESK. The time point is: newly diagnosed GD, antithyroid drugs for less than 3 months. The TCR library was prepared using RNA isolated from PBMCs. The same data also went into a second study, on T cells in Graves' hyperthyroidism and ophthalmopathy.

The chain recombines TRBV14 with TRBJ2-5; D is uncertain. Here the sequenced sample was peripheral blood mononuclear cells (PBMCs), taken at new diagnosis, from a patient treated with antithyroid drugs. The sequence derives from a young man with Graves disease. This CDR3 is CASSHLRLRPETQYF. The CDR3 coding sequence is TGTGCCAGCAGCCACCTCAGGCTCAGACCAGAGACCCAGTACTTC.